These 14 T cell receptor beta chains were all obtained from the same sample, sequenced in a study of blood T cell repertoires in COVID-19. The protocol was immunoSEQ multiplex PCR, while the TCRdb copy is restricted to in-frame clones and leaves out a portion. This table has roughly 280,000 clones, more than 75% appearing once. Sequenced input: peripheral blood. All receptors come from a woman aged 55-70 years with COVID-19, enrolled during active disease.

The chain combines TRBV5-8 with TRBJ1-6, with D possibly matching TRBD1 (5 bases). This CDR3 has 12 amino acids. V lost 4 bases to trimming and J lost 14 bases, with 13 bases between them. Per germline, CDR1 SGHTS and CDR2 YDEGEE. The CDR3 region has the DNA TGTGCCAGCAGCCGGGACTTTATGACCCTCCACTTT. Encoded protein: CASSRDFMTLHF.

The CDR3 DNA follows: TGCGCCAGCAGCTTGGCTAGTTTAGGAACTCTGGCCGGGGAGCTGTTTTTT. Its protein product is CASSLASLGTLAGELFF. The chain links TRBV5-1 to TRBJ2-2; the D is unclear. Trimming pared 0 bases from V and 6 bases from J, leaving 18 bases between. Germline CDR1 SGHRS, CDR2 YFSETQ. The CDR3 runs to 17 residues.

The CDR3 bases are TGTGCCAGCAGCCATGGACAGGGGCTCCCCCTTCTAGCTTTCTTT. Translated: CASSHGQGLPLLAFF. The J gene is TRBJ1-1, the V gene TRBV21-1; the table gives TRBD1 as D, unverified against the DNA. TRBV21-1 is assigned pseudogene status. The CDR3 has 15 amino acids.

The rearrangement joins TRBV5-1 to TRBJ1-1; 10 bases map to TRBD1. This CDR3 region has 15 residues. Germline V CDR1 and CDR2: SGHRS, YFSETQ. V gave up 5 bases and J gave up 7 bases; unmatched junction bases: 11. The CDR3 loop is CASRGTGVDVGEAFF. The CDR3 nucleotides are TGCGCCAGCAGGGGGACAGGGGTGGATGTTGGTGAAGCTTTCTTT.

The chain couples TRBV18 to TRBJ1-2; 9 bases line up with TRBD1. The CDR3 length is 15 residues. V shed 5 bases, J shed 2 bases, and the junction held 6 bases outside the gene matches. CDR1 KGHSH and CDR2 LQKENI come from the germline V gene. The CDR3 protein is CASSARDRENYGYTF. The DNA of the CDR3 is TGTGCCAGCTCAGCCCGGGACAGGGAAAACTATGGCTACACCTTC.

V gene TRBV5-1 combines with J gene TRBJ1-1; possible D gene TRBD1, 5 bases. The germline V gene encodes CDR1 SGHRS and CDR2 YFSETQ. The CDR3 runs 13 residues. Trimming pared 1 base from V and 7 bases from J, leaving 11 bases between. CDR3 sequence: CASSLRGGYEAFF. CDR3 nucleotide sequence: TGCGCCAGCAGCTTGAGGGGCGGCTATGAAGCTTTCTTT. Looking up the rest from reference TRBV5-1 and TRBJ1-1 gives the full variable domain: KAGVTQTPRYLIKTRGQQVTLSCSPISGHRSVSWYQQTPGQGLQFLFEYFSETQRNKGNFPGRFSGRQFSNSRSEMNVSTLELGDSALYLCASSLRGGYEAFFGQGTRLTVV.

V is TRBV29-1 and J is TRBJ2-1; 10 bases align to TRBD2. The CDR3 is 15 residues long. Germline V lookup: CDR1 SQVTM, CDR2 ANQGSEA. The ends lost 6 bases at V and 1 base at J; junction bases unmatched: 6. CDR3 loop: CSVNGAGGSYNEQFF. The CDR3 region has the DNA TGCAGCGTAAACGGAGCGGGAGGGTCCTACAATGAGCAGTTCTTC.

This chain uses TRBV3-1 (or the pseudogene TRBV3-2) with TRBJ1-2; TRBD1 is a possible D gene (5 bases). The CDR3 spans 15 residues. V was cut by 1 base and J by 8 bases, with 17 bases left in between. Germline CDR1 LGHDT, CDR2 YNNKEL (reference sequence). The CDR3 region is CASSQARGQGRGYTF. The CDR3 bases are TGTGCCAGCAGCCAAGCGCGGGGCCAGGGACGAGGCTACACCTTC.

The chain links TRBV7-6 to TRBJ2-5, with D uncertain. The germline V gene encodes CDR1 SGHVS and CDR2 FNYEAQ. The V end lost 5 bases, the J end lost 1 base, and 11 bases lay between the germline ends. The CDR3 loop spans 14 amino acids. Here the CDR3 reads CASSIRHLQETQYF. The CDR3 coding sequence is TGTGCCAGCAGCATACGACATCTCCAAGAGACCCAGTACTTC.

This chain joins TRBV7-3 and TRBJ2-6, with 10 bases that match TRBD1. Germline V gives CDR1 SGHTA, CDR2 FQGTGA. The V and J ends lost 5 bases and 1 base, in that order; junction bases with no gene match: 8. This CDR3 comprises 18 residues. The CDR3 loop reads CASSHQTGGASGANVLTF. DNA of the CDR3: TGTGCCAGCAGCCATCAGACAGGGGGCGCATCTGGGGCCAACGTCCTGACTTTC.

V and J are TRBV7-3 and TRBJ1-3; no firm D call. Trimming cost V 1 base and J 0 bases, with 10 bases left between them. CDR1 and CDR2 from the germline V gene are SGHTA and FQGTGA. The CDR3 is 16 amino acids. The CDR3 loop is CASSLNSAASGNTIYF. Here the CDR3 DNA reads TGTGCCAGCAGCTTAAATTCTGCGGCCTCTGGAAACACCATATATTTT.

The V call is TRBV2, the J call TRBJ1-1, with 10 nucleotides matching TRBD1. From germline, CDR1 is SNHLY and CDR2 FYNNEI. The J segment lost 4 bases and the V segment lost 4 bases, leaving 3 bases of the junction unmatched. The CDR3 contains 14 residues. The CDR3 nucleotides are TGTGCCAGCAGTGCGAGGACAGGGGGCACTGAAGCTTTCTTT. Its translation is CASSARTGGTEAFF.

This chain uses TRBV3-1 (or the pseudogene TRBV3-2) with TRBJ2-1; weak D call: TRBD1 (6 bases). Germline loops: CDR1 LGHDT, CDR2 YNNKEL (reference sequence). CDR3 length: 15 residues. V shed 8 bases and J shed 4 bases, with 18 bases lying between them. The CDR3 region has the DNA TGTGCCAGCCGGTTACAGGGTGGGAATTACAATGAGCAGTTCTTC. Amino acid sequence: CASRLQGGNYNEQFF.

The CDR3 spells CSVRDTSNTEAFF. CDR3 in DNA: TGCAGCGTGAGGGACACTTCGAACACTGAAGCTTTCTTT. This chain uses TRBV29-1 with TRBJ1-1; tentative D call: TRBD1 (6 bases). The germline V gene has CDR1 SQVTM and CDR2 ANQGSEA. The length of the CDR3 is 13 residues. V was pared by 6 bases and J by 1 base, with 12 bases between.